This T cell receptor (beta chain) originates from a study of a mutant IDH1 vaccine in newly diagnosed glioma (dated by TCRdb to about 2021). Regarding the complete study: Patients were given eight vaccinations, in weeks 1, 3, 5, 7, 11, 15, 19 and 23, which matched visits V03 through V10. In the chemotherapy-containing groups, vaccination started alongside temozolomide cycles, whereas in patients who had radiotherapy alone it started 4-6 weeks after radiotherapy. Of the roughly 30 treated patients, around 62% were male and roughly 38% were female, and a mean age of approximately 40 years was recorded. Prior to enrollment, patients had been given standard therapy consisting of radiotherapy alone, temozolomide alone, or radiochemotherapy with temozolomide, with the combination given to most patients. Peripheral blood was collected at six visits: V03 (baseline), V05, V07, V10, V12 and V13. Longitudinal TCRB deep sequencing was done for 25 treated patients, wherever samples were available for exploratory analyses.

Notes on this clone: The target of this receptor is not known. No qualities accompany the bases; no much larger clone lies one base away.

What the work shows at the level of the full study, not this receptor alone: Immune responses induced by the vaccine were seen in around 93% of patients across multiple MHC alleles. Selection of PBMC samples for TCRB deep sequencing was based on availability. Pseudoprogression appeared unrelated to alterations in the top peripheral T cell clonotypes detected by TCRB sequencing. According to the authors, sample limitations meant that analyses of patient blood samples could not be reproduced.

The time point label of this sample denotes: week 23, last vaccination. Each vaccine dose was 300 ug of a 20-mer mutant IDH1 peptide in Montanide, given subcutaneously with topical imiquimod. Newly diagnosed WHO grade 3 or 4 IDH1-mutant astrocytomas showing loss of nuclear ATRX were present in the donors. The samples were drawn from NOA16, a multicentre, single-arm, open-label phase I trial in Germany that tested a mutant IDH1 peptide vaccine in humans for the first time. Genomic DNA for TCRB sequencing was isolated from EDTA blood with the DNeasy Blood and Tissue Kit. Library construction relied on the immunoSEQ multiplex PCR assay. The hsTCRB Kit was used according to the manufacturer's protocol to amplify rearranged TCR beta chain sequences. Sequencing of TCRB libraries was carried out on an Illumina MiSeq. Per the authors' processing: The kit vendor's proprietary platform handled demultiplexing, trimming and gene mapping. TCRdb obtained this table from immuneACCESS and retained in-frame rearrangements with V and J assigned. These tables miss some clones; where compared with another copy, unresolved V genes account for less than half of the shortfall, and the remainder is unexplained. V, J and clone size reflect that table, while D and trimming were determined from the DNA. This sample holds about 64,000 clones; 85% were observed only once. The top ten clonotypes cover 4% of the sample.

Based on the germline V gene, the CDR1 and CDR2 sequences are SGHRS and YFSETQ. There are 13 amino acids in the CDR3, from cysteine to phenylalanine inclusive. Just CDR3 DNA is preserved here, 39 bases in frame from base 1. V is pared back by 0 bases and J by 3 bases, with 7 bases lying between the germline termini. The clonotype originates from a man younger than 45 with glioma. This chain is built from TRBV5-1 and TRBJ2-7; no D gene can be assigned with confidence. Sequencing was performed on PBMCs, taken from a glioma patient whose treatment included an IDH1 peptide vaccine. At the DNA level, the sequence is TGCGCCAGCAGCTTGGGAGAGAACTACGAGCAGTACTTC. Its translation reads: CASSLGENYEQYF.